A selection of T cell receptor beta chains follows, all from one sample in a study of OX40 agonist ivuxolimab in advanced cancers. Measured with immunoSEQ multiplex PCR; TCRdb has only the in-frame clones, and not every one. The sample has roughly 130,000 clones; roughly 93% are singletons. Sequenced here: CD4+ or CD8+ T cells sorted from blood, sampled in a trial of the OX40 agonist ivuxolimab. The receptors stem from an adult with an advanced solid tumor such as melanoma, head and neck, liver or kidney cancer. CDR3s include the opening cysteine and the closing phenylalanine or tryptophan. D genes are given only for firm matches. Clone size is not always given. Where it is, it says once, few, many or a class for expanded clones.

.	TRBJ2-7	TRBV4-1	TRBD1	TGCGCCAGCAGCCGTTTCCAGGGGGCTTCAGCCTACGAGCAGTACTTC	CASSRFQGASAYEQYF
.	TRBJ2-7	TRBV28	.	TGTGCCAGCACCACCCCGAGGGAGCAGTACTTC	CASTTPREQYF
.	TRBJ2-7	TRBV7-9	TRBD1	TGTGCCAGCAGCTTCCGACAGGGTGGGTACGAGCAGTACTTC	CASSFRQGGYEQYF
.	TRBJ2-7	TRBV5-1	TRBD1	TGCGCCAGCAGCTTGGCGGGGACAGGGCCCTACGAGCAGTACTTC	CASSLAGTGPYEQYF
.	TRBJ1-3	TRBV9	.	TGTGCCAGCAGCGAATGGGAGTCCGCTGGAAACACCATATATTTT	CASSEWESAGNTIYF
.	TRBJ1-1	TRBV6-5	.	TGTGCCAGCGGTTACCTGAACACTGAAGCTTTCTTT	CASGYLNTEAFF
once	TRBJ1-6	TRBV9	.	TGTGCCAGCAGCGTAGGGCAATATAATTCACCCCTCCACTTT	CASSVGQYNSPLHF
.	TRBJ2-3	TRBV14	.	TGTGCCAGCAGCCAGAGGACGGTTAGCACAGATACGCAGTATTTT	CASSQRTVSTDTQYF
.	TRBJ2-7	TRBV18	.	TGTGCCAGCTCACCGGGTCCTCGATTAGGCTACCCAACCTACGAGCAGTACTTC	CASSPGPRLGYPTYEQYF
.	TRBJ1-1	TRBV30	TRBD1	TGTGCCTCCCCCGGGACAGGGCTCCCCACTGAAGCTTTCTTT	CASPGTGLPTEAFF
.	TRBJ1-2	TRBV6-5	TRBD1	TGTGCCAGCAGCCCGGACAGGGGGCGGGATGGCTACACCTTC	CASSPDRGRDGYTF
.	TRBJ2-6	TRBV18	.	TGTGCCAGCTCACCATCCGCGAGCTCTGGGGCCAACGTCCTGACTTTC	CASSPSASSGANVLTF
.	TRBJ1-1	TRBV7-3	.	TGTGCCAGCAGCTTAGGAGGAGTTGGGACTGAAGCTTTCTTT	CASSLGGVGTEAFF
.	TRBJ2-5	TRBV7-9	TRBD1	TGTGCCAGCAGCCTAAGAGGGACAGGCCAAGAGACCCAGTACTTC	CASSLRGTGQETQYF
.	TRBJ2-1	TRBV7-9	.	TGTGCCAGCAGCTTAGCGAGGGACAATGAGCAGTTCTTC	CASSLARDNEQFF
.	TRBJ2-1	TRBV28	TRBD2	TGTGCCAGCAGTCCGGGACTAGCGGGAGGTTGGCGCGAGCAGTTCTTC	CASSPGLAGGWREQFF
.	TRBJ2-3	TRBV6-5	.	TGTGCCAGCAGTCGACTAGGGGGATCAGATACGCAGTATTTT	CASSRLGGSDTQYF
.	TRBJ2-7	TRBV6-5	TRBD1	TGTGCCAGCACCTCCACCGGGACAGGAGCCTACGAGCAGTACTTC	CASTSTGTGAYEQYF
.	TRBJ2-5	TRBV7-2	.	TGTGCCAGCAGCTTAGCCGGCGCCTCCAGAGAGACCCAGTACTTC	CASSLAGASRETQYF
.	TRBJ2-3	TRBV19	.	TGTGCCAGTAGTTCTTCTCCCCGCTCTAGCACAGATACGCAGTATTTT	CASSSSPRSSTDTQYF
.	TRBJ2-1	TRBV7-3	.	TGTGCCAGCAGCTTAGGGGGACGGCTGGGCTACAATGAGCAGTTCTTC	CASSLGGRLGYNEQFF
.	TRBJ2-5	TRBV18	.	TGTGCCAGCTCACAAGGAACCCTCCAAGAGACCCAGTACTTC	CASSQGTLQETQYF
.	TRBJ2-3	TRBV6-5	TRBD2	TGTGCCAGCAGTAGGACTAGCCGCGATACGCAGTATTTT	CASSRTSRDTQYF
.	TRBJ1-2	TRBV29-1	.	TGCAGCGTTGTCTTGGCTGGGGAGTATGGCTACACCTTC	CSVVLAGEYGYTF
.	TRBJ2-1	TRBV15	.	TGTGCCACCAGCCCCCAGGGGGCGTTCAAGCGGGAAAGGTCCTACAATGAGCAGTTCTTC	CATSPQGAFKRERSYNEQFF
.	TRBJ2-7	TRBV5-1	.	TGCGCCAGCAGCCTGAACCCTACAGGGCCCAACTCCTACGAGCAGTACTTC	CASSLNPTGPNSYEQYF
.	TRBJ2-7	TRBV5-1	TRBD1	TGCGCCAGCAGCTATAGGGGACAGGGGGTCTACGAGCAGTACTTC	CASSYRGQGVYEQYF
.	TRBJ2-7	TRBV12-5	.	TGTGCTAGTGGTTTGTCGCAAGTCTACGAGCAGTACTTC	CASGLSQVYEQYF
.	TRBJ1-6	TRBV5-1	.	TGCGCCAGCAGCTTGGGGAGCGAATCACCCCTCCACTTT	CASSLGSESPLHF
once	TRBJ2-1	TRBV4-1	.	TGCGCCAGCACGTTAGTCGGTAACACCTACAATGAGCAGTTCTTC	CASTLVGNTYNEQFF
.	TRBJ2-5	TRBV29-1	TRBD2	TGCAGCGTTGACACGCGGTCCCGATTCGTTCCGGGAGGGTTTGATGAGACCCAGTACTTC	CSVDTRSRFVPGGFDETQYF
.	TRBJ2-1	TRBV12-5	.	TGTGCTAGTGGTATCGGGGGAAATGAGCAGTTCTTC	CASGIGGNEQFF
.	TRBJ1-3	TRBV19	.	TGTGCCAGTAATGAGGGGACTTACTCTGGAAACACCATATATTTT	CASNEGTYSGNTIYF
.	TRBJ2-1	TRBV27	TRBD2	TGTGCCAGCAGTTTAGGATCCGGGACTAGCGGGAGGACCTACAATGAGCAGTTCTTC	CASSLGSGTSGRTYNEQFF
.	TRBJ1-4	TRBV6-6	.	TGTGCCAGCAGTTACTCTAAAAATGAAAAACTGTTTTTT	CASSYSKNEKLFF
.	TRBJ2-2	TRBV9	.	TGTGCCAGCAGCGCGCGAATAGGACCCAACACCGGGGAGCTGTTTTTT	CASSARIGPNTGELFF
few	TRBJ2-5	TRBV29-1	TRBD2	TGCAGCGTCACCATAGCGGGAGGGTCCCAAGAGACCCAGTACTTC	CSVTIAGGSQETQYF
.	TRBJ1-4	TRBV19	.	TGTGCCAGTAGTTCCACGGGGACCCCGGGCGAAAAACTGTTTTTT	CASSSTGTPGEKLFF
.	TRBJ2-3	TRBV19	.	TGTGCCAGTAGTATACAGGGGACAGATACGCAGTATTTT	CASSIQGTDTQYF
.	TRBJ2-1	TRBV7-2	.	TGTGCCACCCGCCTCGGGGAGCGGTATGAGCAGTTCTTC	CATRLGERYEQFF
.	TRBJ2-1	TRBV7-2	.	TGTGCCAGCAGCTTAGTAGGGGGTCCGAGCTCCTACAATGAGCAGTTCTTC	CASSLVGGPSSYNEQFF
.	TRBJ2-7	TRBV19	.	TGTGCCAGTAGGTCGCCAGGGGACCACGAGCAGTACTTC	CASRSPGDHEQYF
.	TRBJ2-7	TRBV5-1	TRBD2	TGCGCCAGCAGCCCGGTGGGTGGGAGGGGATTCTACGAGCAGTACTTC	CASSPVGGRGFYEQYF
.	TRBJ2-2	TRBV19	.	TGTGCCAGTAGTACGCTTTCCGGGGAGCTGTTTTTT	CASSTLSGELFF
.	TRBJ1-1	TRBV29-1	TRBD1	TGCAGCGTGAGAACACAGGGGACAAACACTGAAGCTTTCTTT	CSVRTQGTNTEAFF
.	TRBJ1-3	TRBV6-1	.	TGTGCCAGCAGTGAGGGACGGCGCACGGGAAACACCATATATTTT	CASSEGRRTGNTIYF
.	TRBJ2-1	TRBV19	.	TGTGCCAGTAGTCAAGGGCCAGGACAGAACAATGAGCAGTTCTTC	CASSQGPGQNNEQFF
.	TRBJ1-2	TRBV6-1	TRBD1	TGTGCCAGCAGTGAAGTGACAGGGGCCTATAACTATGGCTACACCTTC	CASSEVTGAYNYGYTF
once	TRBJ2-7	TRBV5-6	TRBD2	TGTGCCAGCAACCTCCGGATAAGCGGACTAGAGCGGGGCGAGCAGTACTTC	CASNLRISGLERGEQYF
.	TRBJ2-2	TRBV19	TRBD1	TGTGCCAGTAGTAACGTTGGACAGGGGGAAACCGGGGAGCTGTTTTTT	CASSNVGQGETGELFF
.	TRBJ2-1	TRBV11-1	.	TGTGCCAGCAGCTTCCGACCGGCTCCATACAATGAGCAGTTCTTC	CASSFRPAPYNEQFF
.	TRBJ2-7	TRBV27	TRBD1	TGTGCCAGCAGTTTGGACAGGGGACCCTACGAGCAGTACTTC	CASSLDRGPYEQYF
.	TRBJ2-1	TRBV7-3	TRBD2	TGTGCCAGCAGCTTAAGAGGGGGGACTAGCGTGTACAATGAGCAGTTCTTC	CASSLRGGTSVYNEQFF
.	TRBJ2-3	TRBV6-5	.	TGTGCCAGCAATCCACCAGGTGTCACAGATACGCAGTATTTT	CASNPPGVTDTQYF